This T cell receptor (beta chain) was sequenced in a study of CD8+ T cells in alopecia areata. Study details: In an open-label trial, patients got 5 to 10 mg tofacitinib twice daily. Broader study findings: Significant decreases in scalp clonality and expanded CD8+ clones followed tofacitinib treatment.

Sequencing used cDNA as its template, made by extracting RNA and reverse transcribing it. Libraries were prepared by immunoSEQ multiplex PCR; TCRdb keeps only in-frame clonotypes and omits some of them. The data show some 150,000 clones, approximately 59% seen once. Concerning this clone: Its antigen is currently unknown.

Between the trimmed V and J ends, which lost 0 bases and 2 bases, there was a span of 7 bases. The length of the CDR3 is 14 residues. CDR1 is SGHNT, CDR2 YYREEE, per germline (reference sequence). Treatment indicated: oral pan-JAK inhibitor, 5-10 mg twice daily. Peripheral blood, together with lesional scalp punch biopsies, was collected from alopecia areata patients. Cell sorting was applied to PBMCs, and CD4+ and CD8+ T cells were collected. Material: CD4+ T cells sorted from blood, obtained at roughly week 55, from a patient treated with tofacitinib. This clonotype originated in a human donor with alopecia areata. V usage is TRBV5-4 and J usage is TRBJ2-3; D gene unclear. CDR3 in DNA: TGTGCCAGCAGCTTGGAAACTATCACAGATACGCAGTATTTT. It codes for CASSLETITDTQYF. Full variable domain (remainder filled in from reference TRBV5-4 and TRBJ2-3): ETGVTQSPTHLIKTRGQQVTLRCSSQSGHNTVSWYQQALGQGPQFIFQYYREEENGRGNFPPRFSGLQFPNYSSELNVNALELDDSALYLCASSLETITDTQYFGPGTRLTVL.